This T cell receptor beta chain was identified in a study of T cell changes during pregnancy in multiple sclerosis. Data came from immunoSEQ multiplex PCR; TCRdb stores just in-frame clones and leaves some out. The repertoire consists of roughly 40,000 clones, with around four fifths occurring once and the leading ten covering 0.64%. Trimming shortened V by 8 bases and J by 6 bases, and 22 bases separated the two germline ends. CDR1 MNHNS and CDR2 SASEGT come from the germline V gene. The length of the CDR3 is 15 residues. The sequence was collected from a female donor with multiple sclerosis, enrolled in a pregnancy study. Sequencing was performed on CD4+ T cells from peripheral blood mononuclear cells, taken before pregnancy. The chain joins TRBV6-1 to TRBJ1-2; D uncertain. The DNA of the CDR3 is TGTGCCAGCCACAGCGCAAAGCGAGGCGGGGATGGCTACACCTTC. It translates to CASHSAKRGGDGYTF.